This TCR beta chain was observed in a study of OX40 agonist ivuxolimab in advanced cancers. Study results and limitations: Low normalized T-cell clonal expansion also characterized some of the nonresponders.

Repertoires were generated with immunoSEQ multiplex PCR, while TCRdb's copy carries only in-frame clones and drops some. The top ten hold around 0.75% of the sample, which has some 83,000 clones, roughly 90% seen once. CDR1 SGDLS and CDR2 YYNGEE come from the germline V gene. The CDR3 consists of 13 residues. Trimming removed 2 bases at V and 8 bases at J, with 13 bases between. On this clone itself: Its antigen remains unknown.

The sequence came from an adult with an advanced solid tumor such as melanoma, head and neck, liver or kidney cancer. The rearrangement uses TRBV9 and TRBJ1-2; no clear D. Specimen: CD4+ or CD8+ T cells sorted from blood, collected in a trial of the OX40 agonist ivuxolimab. The CDR3 DNA is TGTGCCAGCAGCGTGCCGGGCTCATGGGGCTACACCTTC. Protein: CASSVPGSWGYTF.